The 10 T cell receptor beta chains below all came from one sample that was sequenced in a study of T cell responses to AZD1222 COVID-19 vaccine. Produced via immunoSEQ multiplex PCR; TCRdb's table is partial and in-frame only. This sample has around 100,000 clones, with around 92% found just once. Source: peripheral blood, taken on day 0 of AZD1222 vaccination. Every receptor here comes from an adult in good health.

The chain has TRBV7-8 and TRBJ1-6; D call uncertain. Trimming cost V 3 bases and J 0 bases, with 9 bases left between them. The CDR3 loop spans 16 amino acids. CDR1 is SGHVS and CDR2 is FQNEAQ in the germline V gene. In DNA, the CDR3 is TGTGCCAGCAGCTTTAACGCAGACTCCTATAATTCACCCCTCCACTTT. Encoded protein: CASSFNADSYNSPLHF.

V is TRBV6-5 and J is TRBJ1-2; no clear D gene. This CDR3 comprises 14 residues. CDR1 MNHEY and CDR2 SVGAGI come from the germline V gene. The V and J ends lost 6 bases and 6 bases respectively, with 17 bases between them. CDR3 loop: CASRVDHLANGYTF. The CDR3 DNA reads TGTGCCAGCAGGGTGGACCACTTGGCTAATGGCTACACCTTC.

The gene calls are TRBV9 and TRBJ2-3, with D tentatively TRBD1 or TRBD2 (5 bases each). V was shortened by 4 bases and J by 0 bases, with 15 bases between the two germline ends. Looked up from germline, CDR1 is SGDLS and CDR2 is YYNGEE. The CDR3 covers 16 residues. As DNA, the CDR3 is TGTGCCAGCAGCTTAAGAGGGGATAGAAGCACAGATACGCAGTATTTT. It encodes CASSLRGDRSTDTQYF.

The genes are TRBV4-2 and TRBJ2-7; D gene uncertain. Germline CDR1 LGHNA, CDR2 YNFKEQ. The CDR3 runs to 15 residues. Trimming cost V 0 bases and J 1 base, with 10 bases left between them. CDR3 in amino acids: CASSQDWVASYEQYF. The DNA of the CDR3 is TGTGCCAGCAGCCAAGATTGGGTGGCTTCCTACGAGCAGTACTTC.

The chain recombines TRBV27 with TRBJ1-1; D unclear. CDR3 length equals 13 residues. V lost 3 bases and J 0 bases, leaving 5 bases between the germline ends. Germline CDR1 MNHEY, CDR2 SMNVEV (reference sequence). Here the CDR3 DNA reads TGTGCCAGCAGTTTCCTCATGAACACTGAAGCTTTCTTT. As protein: CASSFLMNTEAFF.

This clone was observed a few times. The CDR3 DNA sequence: TGTGCCAGCAGCGTAGGCCCGGGGGCCGACGCTGGCTACACCTTC. Protein product: CASSVGPGADAGYTF. The chain recombines TRBV9 with TRBJ1-2; a possible D gene is TRBD1 (6 bases). The CDR3 has 15 residues. In germline, CDR1 is SGDLS, CDR2 YYNGEE. Trimming took off 0 bases at V and 7 bases at J, with 16 bases between the two ends.

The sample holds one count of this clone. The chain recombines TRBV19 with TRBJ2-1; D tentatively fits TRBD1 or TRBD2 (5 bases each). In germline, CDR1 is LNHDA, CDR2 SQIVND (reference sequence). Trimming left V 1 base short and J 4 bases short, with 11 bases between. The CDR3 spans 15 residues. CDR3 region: CASSIAGPAYNEQFF. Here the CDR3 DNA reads TGTGCCAGTAGTATAGCGGGACCGGCGTACAATGAGCAGTTCTTC.

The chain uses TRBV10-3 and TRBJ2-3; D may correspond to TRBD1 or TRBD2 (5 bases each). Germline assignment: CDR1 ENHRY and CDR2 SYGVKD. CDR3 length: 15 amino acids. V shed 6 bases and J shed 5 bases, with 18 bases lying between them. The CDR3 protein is CAISRGGRAGDTQYF. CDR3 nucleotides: TGTGCCATCAGCCGTGGCGGCAGGGCGGGAGATACGCAGTATTTT.

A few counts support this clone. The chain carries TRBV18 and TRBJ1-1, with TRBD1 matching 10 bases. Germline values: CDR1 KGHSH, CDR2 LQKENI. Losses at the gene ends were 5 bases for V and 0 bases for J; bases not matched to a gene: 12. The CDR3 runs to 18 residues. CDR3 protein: CASSTFRGTGDMNTEAFF. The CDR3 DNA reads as TGTGCCAGCTCAACATTTCGCGGGACAGGGGACATGAACACTGAAGCTTTCTTT.

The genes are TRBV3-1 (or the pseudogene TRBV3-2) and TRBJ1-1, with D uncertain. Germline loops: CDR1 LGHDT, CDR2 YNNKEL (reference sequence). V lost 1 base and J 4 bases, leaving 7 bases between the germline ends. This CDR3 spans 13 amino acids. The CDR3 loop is CASSQGSGTEAFF. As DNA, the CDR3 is TGTGCCAGCAGCCAAGGGTCGGGCACTGAAGCTTTCTTT.